The 3 T cell receptor beta chains given below trace back to one sample, sequenced in a study of T cells in localized non-small cell lung cancer. TCRdb's copy holds only in-frame clones and misses some; the assay was immunoSEQ multiplex PCR. The sample lists about 35,000 clones, around 93% occurring once. Sequencing used peripheral blood, obtained before any cancer treatment. The receptors originated from a female donor over 55 with stage I lung adenocarcinoma.

This clone occurred once. The CDR3 sequence is CASSSGTSSRSGADTQYF. In DNA, the CDR3 is TGCGCCAGCAGCTCCGGGACTAGCTCCCGCTCGGGCGCAGATACGCAGTATTTT. The rearrangement links TRBV5-1 to TRBJ2-3, with 9 bases aligning to TRBD2. The CDR3 has 18 amino acids. Trimming cost V 3 bases and J 4 bases; bases outside gene matches: 15. CDR1 and CDR2 (germline): SGHRS, YFSETQ.

The chain has TRBV14 and TRBJ2-7; D is uncertain. Trimming pared 3 bases from V and 2 bases from J, leaving 14 bases between. The CDR3 is 15 residues long. Per germline, CDR1 SGHDN and CDR2 FVKESK. The CDR3 DNA reads TGTGCCAGCAGCCAGGGAAGGACCCCCCCCTACGAGCAGTACTTC. It yields the protein CASSQGRTPPYEQYF.

This sequence joins TRBV5-6 and TRBJ1-5, with D possibly TRBD1 on 6 matching bases. This CDR3 contains 15 residues. V lost 3 bases to trimming and J lost 0 bases, with 10 bases between them. Germline CDR1 SGHDT, CDR2 YYEEEE. The CDR3, as DNA: TGTGCCAGCAGCTCCGGACAGTATAGCAATCAGCCCCAGCATTTT. It is translated as CASSSGQYSNQPQHF.